The 4 T cell receptor beta chains given below trace back to one sample, sequenced in a study of Graves' ophthalmopathy and Graves' hyperthyroidism. The sequenced template was RNA, covering the TCR beta CDR3 region. An initial RT-PCR round employing HTBI primers preceded a second-round multiplex PCR. TCRdb redid the calling of the multiplex PCR reads with MiXCR, one entry per CDR3 protein. This sample carries 680,000 or so distinct CDR3 sequences, about 20% of them seen once, and the ten largest clones take more than 5.5%. Sequences were obtained from peripheral blood. The receptors originated from a woman aged 18 to 35 with stable Graves' hyperthyroidism. Some clones in this sample may be carry-over from other donors' samples.

The table lists this clonotype with many counts. The rearrangement links TRBV12-3 or TRBV12-4 to TRBJ2-3; 9 bases agree with TRBD2. Germline trimming cut 2 bases from V and 4 bases from J; bases unmatched to any gene: 4. The CDR3 loop spans 15 amino acids. The CDR3 here is CASSLMLAGPDTQYF. DNA of the CDR3: TGTGCCAGCAGTTTAATGCTAGCGGGACCAGATACGCAGTATTTT.

The gene calls are TRBV4-1 and TRBJ2-5, with D uncertain. The CDR3 has 17 amino acids. Trimming shortened V by 1 base and J by 1 base, and 16 bases separated the two germline ends. The V gene's germline CDR1 is MGHRA and CDR2 YSYEKL. CDR3 bases: TGCGCCAGCAGCCAAGGCCGTTTTGGGGATTCCCAAGAGACCCAGTACTTC. Translating it yields CASSQGRFGDSQETQYF.

This clonotype was detected ten times or more. The rearrangement joins TRBV15 to TRBJ2-2; the match to TRBD2 covers 12 bases. The CDR3 has 16 residues. Germline V gives CDR1 LNHNV, CDR2 YYDKDF (reference sequence). V lost 4 bases, J lost 6 bases, and 6 bases stayed unmatched. The CDR3 nucleotides read TGTGCCACCAGCACCCGACTAGCGGGAGACGCCGGGGAGCTGTTTTTT. Translation gives CATSTRLAGDAGELFF.

This chain connects TRBV27 to TRBJ2-7, with 9 bases matching TRBD2. Germline V gene sequence: CDR1 MNHEY, CDR2 SMNVEV (reference sequence). V shed 6 bases and J 3 bases; nucleotides not matched to a gene: 3. The CDR3 extends over 13 amino acids. CDR3 sequence reads: CASSRLADYEQYF. Written as DNA, the CDR3 is TGTGCCAGCAGCCGACTAGCGGACTACGAGCAGTACTTC.